This record covers a single TCR beta chain. The data originate from a study of blood T cell repertoires in COVID-19. Study information: The United States, Italy and Spain provided the acute and convalescent COVID-19 samples. Sources were T cells, B-cell-depleted T cells, or PBMCs; the material itself was cDNA or gDNA.

Study members were between about 18 and 89 years old and lived in over 20 US regions. The V and J ends lost 3 bases and 2 bases, in that order; junction bases with no gene match: 1. Looked up from germline, CDR1 is MNHEY and CDR2 is SMNVEV (reference sequence). This CDR3 spans 14 amino acids. Original analysis: Reference gene primer amplification yielded estimated nucleated cell counts. The data were produced by immunoSEQ multiplex PCR, yet TCRdb's version contains in-frame clones alone and is incomplete. The D gene and trimming were derived from the DNA, and the V and J assignments and clone size from that table. The table shows around 300,000 clones, with about 90% occurring only once.

The clonotype comes from a woman in her sixties or seventies who had recovered from COVID-19. The V call is TRBV27, the J call TRBJ2-7, with 10 bases fitting TRBD1. The sample comprised PBMCs or T cells enriched from blood (not recorded which). The DNA for the CDR3 is TGTGCCAGCAGTTTCGGGACAGGGGCCTACGAGCAGTACTTC. It is translated as CASSFGTGAYEQYF.